This is a list of T cell receptor beta chains from one sample in a study of cytomegalovirus exposure and HLA in healthy donors. Assay: immunoSEQ multiplex PCR; the TCRdb copy retains only in-frame clones and omits some. The profile covers under 170,000 clones, with roughly 78% appearing a single time and approximately 6% taken by the ten largest. Source material: PBMCs. Source of these receptors: a man aged 50 to 60 in good health and CMV-seropositive. Both conserved end residues are part of each CDR3. D genes are given only for firm matches. Clone size is given for some rows only: seen once, a few or many times, or a class if the clone is expanded.

V gene	J gene	clone size	D gene	CDR3 protein	CDR3 DNA
TRBV11-1	TRBJ1-1	.	.	CASSLRPRQGRGTEAFF	TGTGCCAGCAGCTTAAGGCCGAGGCAGGGGCGGGGGACTGAAGCTTTCTTT
TRBV10-2	TRBJ2-2	.	.	CASKRRGSLWELFF	TGCGCCAGCAAGCGTCGGGGGTCCTTATGGGAGCTGTTTTTT
TRBV10-1	TRBJ2-5	.	TRBD2	CASSDPLAGELQTQYF	TGCGCCAGCAGTGACCCTCTAGCGGGAGAGTTACAGACCCAGTACTTC
TRBV5-5	TRBJ2-2	.	.	CASTQSTVSGTGELFF	TGTGCCAGCACCCAAAGCACCGTCAGCGGCACCGGGGAGCTGTTTTTT
TRBV25-1	TRBJ2-7	.	TRBD2	CASSDPRTSGRVEQYF	TGTGCCAGCAGTGACCCCCGGACTAGCGGGAGGGTCGAGCAGTACTTC
TRBV14	TRBJ1-3	.	TRBD1	CASSLGTGWPRSGNTIYF	TGTGCCAGCAGCCTGGGGACAGGGTGGCCACGCTCTGGAAACACCATATATTTT
TRBV27	TRBJ1-2	few	TRBD1	CASSVGQGNYGYTF	TGTGCCAGCAGTGTGGGACAGGGGAACTATGGCTACACCTTC
TRBV5-1	TRBJ2-7	.	TRBD1	CASSLRDRGPYEQYF	TGCGCCAGCAGCCTCCGGGACAGGGGGCCCTACGAGCAGTACTTC
TRBV23-1	TRBJ1-4	.	.	CASSHGAARTNEKLFF	TGCGCCAGCAGTCACGGAGCGGCCAGAACTAATGAAAAACTGTTTTTT
TRBV2	TRBJ2-7	.	TRBD1	CASSEGTGSYEQYF	TGTGCCAGCAGCGAAGGGACAGGGTCTTACGAGCAGTACTTC
TRBV11-3	TRBJ2-1	.	TRBD2	CASSPSTSGEAQFF	TGTGCCAGCAGCCCCTCGACTAGCGGGGAGGCCCAGTTCTTC
TRBV28	TRBJ2-5	.	TRBD1	CASSTDRGNQETQYF	TGTGCCAGCAGTACAGACAGGGGGAATCAAGAGACCCAGTACTTC